This is a list of T cell receptor beta chains from one sample in a study of blood T cells in healthy people across ages. From the 5' RACE reads, TCRdb called clonotypes with MiXCR, one entry per CDR3 protein. The table lists roughly 1,700,000 distinct CDR3 sequences, 28% of them singletons. The specimen sequenced was blood. These receptors all stem from a woman aged 25 to 45 in good health. The CDR3 runs from the conserved cysteine through the conserved F or W. Each record gives: CDR3 protein, J gene, CDR3 length, V gene, clone size. The listing skips clone size in some rows; elsewhere it reads once, few, many or a size class.

CASSLNLLQGTAGANVLTF,TRBJ2-6,19,TRBV4-1,NA
CASSARDRDWYEQYF,TRBJ2-7,15,TRBV9,NA
CASRTLAEIQETQYF,TRBJ2-5,15,TRBV28,few
CATSRDPAGGRDEQFF,TRBJ2-1,16,TRBV15,NA
CAWSDPSGGLDTQYF,TRBJ2-3,15,TRBV30,few
CASSKSPSSADTQYF,TRBJ2-3,15,TRBV7-2,many
CARNSQGYEQYF,TRBJ2-7,12,TRBV6-5,NA
CASSAQGMEQYF,TRBJ2-7,12,TRBV7-9,few
CASSDLRRGADYEQYF,TRBJ2-7,16,TRBV2,NA
CASTPEVNFANTGELFF,TRBJ2-2,17,TRBV4-3,NA
CSATRDGGYTF,TRBJ1-2,11,TRBV20-1,few
CSAQQGWGGNQPQHF,TRBJ1-5,15,TRBV20-1,few
CTSSLGLAGASVGETLYF,TRBJ2-5,18,TRBV5-5,once
CASSLAGNRKETQYF,TRBJ2-5,15,TRBV7-2,many
CASSLRQLTEAFF,TRBJ1-1,13,TRBV6-5,NA
CASSPTEHVALGYTF,TRBJ1-2,15,TRBV4-3,few
CASMVRETDTQYF,TRBJ2-3,13,TRBV2,NA
CASSDRGNYGYTF,TRBJ1-2,13,TRBV2,NA
CASSWRTSGVNEQFF,TRBJ2-1,15,TRBV5-1,NA
CASSVNWRDEQYF,NA,13,TRBV13,NA
CASSGTNQGAGRSQETQYF,TRBJ2-5,19,TRBV28,many
CSARDRDRNYGYTF,TRBJ1-2,14,TRBV20-1,few
CSVEQGGENIQYF,TRBJ2-4,13,TRBV29-1,many
CASSPRTDYNEQFF,TRBJ2-1,14,TRBV12-3/TRBV12-4,many
CASSARQADRVETQYF,TRBJ2-5,16,TRBV9,few
CASSQRLAGGLSEQYF,TRBJ2-7,16,TRBV14,many
CSAHPETYTDTQYF,TRBJ2-3,14,TRBV20-1,NA
CASSPQSGWETQYF,TRBJ2-5,14,TRBV11-2,NA
CASSSGTSGAWKQETQYF,TRBJ2-5,18,TRBV11-1,few
CASSYSKTGGYNSPLHF,TRBJ1-6,17,TRBV6-6,NA
CSVRQGSSGSYEQFF,TRBJ2-1,15,TRBV29-1,few
CSVVPGTSIETQYF,TRBJ2-5,14,TRBV29-1,many
CASSFPPGTSDRLETQYF,TRBJ2-5,18,TRBV7-9,NA
CASSFLGVMVNTGELFF,TRBJ2-2,17,TRBV7-2,NA
CVSSLTSYNEQYF,TRBJ2-4,13,TRBV7-9,once
CASRGQGDSGYTF,TRBJ1-2,13,TRBV12-3/TRBV12-4,few
CASTNGAGYYEQYF,TRBJ2-7,14,TRBV6-2/TRBV6-3,few
CSAGGTGYNEKLFF,TRBJ1-4,14,TRBV20-1,NA
CASSSGRGARTQPQHF,TRBJ1-5,16,TRBV7-2,few
CASSERPEGIYEQYF,TRBJ2-7,15,TRBV10-1,many
CASSLAPLQELFF,TRBJ1-4,13,TRBV7-2,few
CASSLGDRVDQPQHF,TRBJ1-5,15,TRBV5-1,NA
CASSLDGLGYEQYF,NA,14,TRBV5-1,few
CASSWDRDNSPLHF,TRBJ1-6,14,TRBV18,few
CASSYSGIRKGDSPLHF,TRBJ1-6,17,TRBV6-5,NA
CATSRDPRGDQPQHF,TRBJ1-5,15,TRBV15,NA
CASSFRGGPLDMQYF,TRBJ2-3,15,TRBV7-8,NA